This TCR beta chain was captured by sequencing in a study of T-cell memory formation after mild COVID-19. J lost 9 bases, V lost 2 bases, and 3 bases had no gene match. The CDR3 contains 14 residues. This clonotype occurred a few times. Each CDR3 protein is one row after TCRdb ran MiXCR on the 5' RACE reads. This sample has 180,000 or so distinct CDR3 sequences, with under 20% found just once. The sample consisted of PBMCs or a T cell subset sorted from them (not recorded which). The chain uses TRBV12-3 or TRBV12-4 and TRBJ2-3; 12 bases are shared with TRBD2. The TCR was taken from an adult woman who had mild COVID-19 (a few samples of this study predate the infection). Cell type and time point are not known. The chain's CDR3 is CASSLRLAGGTQYF. CDR3 coding DNA: TGTGCCAGCAGTTTAAGGCTAGCGGGAGGGACGCAGTATTTT.